The present T cell receptor beta chain was sequenced within a study of cytomegalovirus exposure and HLA in healthy donors. The CDR3 is 12 amino acids. The trim removed 9 bases at V and 7 bases at J, leaving 5 bases unmatched. Germline-derived CDR1 and CDR2 are LNHDA and SQIVND (reference sequence). TCRdb's table, derived via immunoSEQ multiplex PCR, lists solely in-frame clones and lacks some. The repertoire consists of 55,000 to 70,000 clones, with about 91% occurring once and the leading ten covering 2% to 2.5%. This chain links TRBV19 with TRBJ1-3; 8 positions match TRBD1. The sample consisted of PBMCs. This TCR came from a woman under 40 in good health and CMV-seronegative. CDR3: CASTTGENTIYF. The CDR3 nucleotides read TGTGCCAGCACGACAGGGGAGAACACCATATATTTT.